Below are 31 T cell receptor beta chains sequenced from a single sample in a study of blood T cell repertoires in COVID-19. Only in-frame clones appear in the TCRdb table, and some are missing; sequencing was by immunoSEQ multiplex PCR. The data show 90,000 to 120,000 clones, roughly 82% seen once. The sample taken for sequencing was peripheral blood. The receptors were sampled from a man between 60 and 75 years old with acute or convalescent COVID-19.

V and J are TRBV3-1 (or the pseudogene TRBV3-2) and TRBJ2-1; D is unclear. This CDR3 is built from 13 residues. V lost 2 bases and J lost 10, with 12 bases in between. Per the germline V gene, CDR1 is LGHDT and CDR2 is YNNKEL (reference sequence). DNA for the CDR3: TGTGCCAGCAGCCAAAGATCCAGTAGCGAGCAGTTCTTC. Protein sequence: CASSQRSSSEQFF.

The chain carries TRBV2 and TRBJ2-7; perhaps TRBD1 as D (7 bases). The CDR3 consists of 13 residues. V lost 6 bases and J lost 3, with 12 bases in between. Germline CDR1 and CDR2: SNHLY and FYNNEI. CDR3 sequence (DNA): TGTGCCAGCAGGGAGGGGGCCTTCTACGAGCAGTACTTC. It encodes CASREGAFYEQYF.

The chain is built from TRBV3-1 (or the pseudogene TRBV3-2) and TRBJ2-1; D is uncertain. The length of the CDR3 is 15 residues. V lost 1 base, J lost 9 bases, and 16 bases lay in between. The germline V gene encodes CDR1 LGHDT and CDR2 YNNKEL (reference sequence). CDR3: CASSQGQLGLGEQFF. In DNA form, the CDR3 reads TGTGCCAGCAGCCAAGGGCAGCTAGGATTAGGTGAGCAGTTCTTC.

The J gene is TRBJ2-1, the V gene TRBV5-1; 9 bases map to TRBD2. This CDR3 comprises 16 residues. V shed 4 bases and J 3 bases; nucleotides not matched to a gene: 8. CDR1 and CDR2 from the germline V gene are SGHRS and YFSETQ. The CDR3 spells CASSPRLAGIYNEQFF. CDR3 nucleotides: TGCGCCAGCAGCCCCCGGCTAGCGGGGATCTACAATGAGCAGTTCTTC.

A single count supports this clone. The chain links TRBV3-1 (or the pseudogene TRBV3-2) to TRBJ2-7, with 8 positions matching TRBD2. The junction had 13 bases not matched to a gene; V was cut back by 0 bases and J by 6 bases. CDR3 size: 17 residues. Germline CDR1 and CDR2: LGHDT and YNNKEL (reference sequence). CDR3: CASSQDGTGGCACEQYF. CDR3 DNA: TGTGCCAGCAGCCAAGATGGTACGGGAGGGTGTGCGTGCGAGCAGTACTTC.

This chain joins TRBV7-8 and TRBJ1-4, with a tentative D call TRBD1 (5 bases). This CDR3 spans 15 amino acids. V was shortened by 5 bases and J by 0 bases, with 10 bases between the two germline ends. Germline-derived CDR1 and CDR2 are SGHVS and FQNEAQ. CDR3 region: CASSDRTSTNEKLFF. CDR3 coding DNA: TGTGCCAGCAGCGACCGGACATCAACTAATGAAAAACTGTTTTTT.

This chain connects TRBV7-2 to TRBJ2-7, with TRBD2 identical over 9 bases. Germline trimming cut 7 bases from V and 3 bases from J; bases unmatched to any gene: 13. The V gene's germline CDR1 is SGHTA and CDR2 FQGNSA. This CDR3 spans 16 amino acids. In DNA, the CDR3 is TGTGCCAGCACCCGCCGCGCACTAGCGGGTAACTACGAGCAGTACTTC. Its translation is CASTRRALAGNYEQYF. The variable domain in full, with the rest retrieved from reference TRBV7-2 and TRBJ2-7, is GAGVSQSPSNKVTEKGKDVELRCDPISGHTALYWYRQSLGQGLEFLIYFQGNSAPDKSGLPSDRFSAERTGGSVSTLTIQRTQQEDSAVYLCASTRRALAGNYEQYFGPGTRLTVT.

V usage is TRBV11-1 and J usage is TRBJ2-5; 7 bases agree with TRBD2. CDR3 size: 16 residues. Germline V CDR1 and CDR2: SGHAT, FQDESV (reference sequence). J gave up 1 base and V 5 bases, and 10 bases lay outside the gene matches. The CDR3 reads CASSPLSGAAQETQYF. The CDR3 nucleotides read TGTGCCAGCAGCCCGCTAAGCGGGGCCGCCCAAGAGACCCAGTACTTC.

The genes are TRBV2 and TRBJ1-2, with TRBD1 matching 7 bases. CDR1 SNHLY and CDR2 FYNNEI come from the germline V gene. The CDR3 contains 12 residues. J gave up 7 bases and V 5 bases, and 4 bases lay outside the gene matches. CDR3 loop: CASSRDSGGYTF. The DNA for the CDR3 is TGTGCCAGCAGTCGGGACAGTGGTGGCTACACCTTC.

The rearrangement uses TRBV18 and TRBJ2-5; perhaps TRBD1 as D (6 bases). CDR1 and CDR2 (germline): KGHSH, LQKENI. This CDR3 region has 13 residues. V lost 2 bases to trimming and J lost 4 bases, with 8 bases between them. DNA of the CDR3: TGTGCCAGCTCACCAACAGGGTTAGAGACCCAGTACTTC. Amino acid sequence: CASSPTGLETQYF.

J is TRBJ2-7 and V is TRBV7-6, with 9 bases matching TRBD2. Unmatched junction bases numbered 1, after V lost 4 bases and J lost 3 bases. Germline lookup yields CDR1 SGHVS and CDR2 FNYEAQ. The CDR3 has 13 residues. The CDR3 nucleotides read TGTGCCAGCAGCTCGACTAGCGGCTACGAGCAGTACTTC. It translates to CASSSTSGYEQYF.

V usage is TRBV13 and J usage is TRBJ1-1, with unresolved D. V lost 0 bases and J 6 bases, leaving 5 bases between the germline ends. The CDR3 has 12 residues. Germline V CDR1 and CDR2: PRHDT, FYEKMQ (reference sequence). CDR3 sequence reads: CASSLGRSEAFF. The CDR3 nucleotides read TGTGCCAGCAGCTTAGGCAGGTCTGAAGCTTTCTTT.

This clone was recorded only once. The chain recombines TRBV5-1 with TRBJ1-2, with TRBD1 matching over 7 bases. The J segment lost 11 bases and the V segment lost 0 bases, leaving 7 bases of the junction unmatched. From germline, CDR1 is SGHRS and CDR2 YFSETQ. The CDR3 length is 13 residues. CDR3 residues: CASSLEGQPVYTF. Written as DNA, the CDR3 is TGCGCCAGCAGCTTGGAGGGACAGCCCGTTTACACCTTC.

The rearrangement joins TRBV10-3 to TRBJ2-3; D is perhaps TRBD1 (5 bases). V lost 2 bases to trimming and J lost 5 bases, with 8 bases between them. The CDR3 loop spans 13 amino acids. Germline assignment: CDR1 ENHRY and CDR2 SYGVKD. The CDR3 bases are TGTGCCATCAGTGAGGGGGCGGTAGATACGCAGTATTTT. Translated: CAISEGAVDTQYF.

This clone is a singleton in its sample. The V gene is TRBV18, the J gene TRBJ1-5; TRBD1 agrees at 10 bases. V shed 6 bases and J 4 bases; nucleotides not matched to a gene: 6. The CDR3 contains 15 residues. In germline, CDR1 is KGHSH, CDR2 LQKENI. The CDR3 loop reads CASSPGQGQNQPQHF. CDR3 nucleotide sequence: TGTGCCAGCTCCCCGGGACAGGGGCAAAATCAGCCCCAGCATTTT.

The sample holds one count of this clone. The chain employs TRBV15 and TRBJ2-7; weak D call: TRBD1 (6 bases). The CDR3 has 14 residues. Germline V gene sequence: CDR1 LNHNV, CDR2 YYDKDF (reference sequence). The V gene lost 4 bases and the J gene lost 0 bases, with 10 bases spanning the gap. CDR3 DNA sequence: TGTGCCACCAGCACCGGACAGAGCTCCTACGAGCAGTACTTC. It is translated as CATSTGQSSYEQYF.

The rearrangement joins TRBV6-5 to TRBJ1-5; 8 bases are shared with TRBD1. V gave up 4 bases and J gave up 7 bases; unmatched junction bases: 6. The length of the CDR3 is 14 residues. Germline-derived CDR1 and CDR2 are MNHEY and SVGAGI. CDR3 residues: CASSWDRKDQPQHF. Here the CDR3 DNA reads TGTGCCAGCAGTTGGGACAGGAAGGACCAGCCCCAGCATTTT.

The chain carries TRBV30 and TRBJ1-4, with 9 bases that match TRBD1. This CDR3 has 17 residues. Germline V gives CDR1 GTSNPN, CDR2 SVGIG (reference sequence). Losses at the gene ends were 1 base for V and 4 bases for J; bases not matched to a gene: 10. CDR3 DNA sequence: TGTGCCTGGAGTGGTTTAGGGACAGGGCAGGGTAATGAAAAACTGTTTTTT. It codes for CAWSGLGTGQGNEKLFF.

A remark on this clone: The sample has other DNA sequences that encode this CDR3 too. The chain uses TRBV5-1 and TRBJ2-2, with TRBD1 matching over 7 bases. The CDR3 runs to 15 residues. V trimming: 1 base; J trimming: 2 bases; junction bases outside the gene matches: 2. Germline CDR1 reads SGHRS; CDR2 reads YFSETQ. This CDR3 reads CASSLRQGNTGELFF. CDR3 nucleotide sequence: TGCGCCAGCAGCTTGCGACAGGGAAACACCGGGGAGCTGTTTTTT.

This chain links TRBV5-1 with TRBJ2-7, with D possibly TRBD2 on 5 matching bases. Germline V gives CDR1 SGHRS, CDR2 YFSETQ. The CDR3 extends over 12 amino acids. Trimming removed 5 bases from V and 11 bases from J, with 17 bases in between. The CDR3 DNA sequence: TGCGCCAGCAGGGACGACCCGGGAAGGGAGTACTTC. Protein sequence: CASRDDPGREYF.

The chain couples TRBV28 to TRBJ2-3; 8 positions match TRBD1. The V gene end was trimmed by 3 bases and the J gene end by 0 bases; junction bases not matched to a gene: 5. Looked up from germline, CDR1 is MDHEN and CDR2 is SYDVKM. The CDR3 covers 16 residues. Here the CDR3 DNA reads TGTGCCAGCAGTTTCTTGGACAGGGATAGCACAGATACGCAGTATTTT. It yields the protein CASSFLDRDSTDTQYF.

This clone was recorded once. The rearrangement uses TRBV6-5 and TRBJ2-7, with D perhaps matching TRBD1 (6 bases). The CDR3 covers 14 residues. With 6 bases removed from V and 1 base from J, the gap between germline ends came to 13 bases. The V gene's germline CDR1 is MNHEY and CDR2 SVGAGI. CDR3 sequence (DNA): TGTGCCAGCAGACCTCCCGGACAGTCCTACGAGCAGTACTTC. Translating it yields CASRPPGQSYEQYF.

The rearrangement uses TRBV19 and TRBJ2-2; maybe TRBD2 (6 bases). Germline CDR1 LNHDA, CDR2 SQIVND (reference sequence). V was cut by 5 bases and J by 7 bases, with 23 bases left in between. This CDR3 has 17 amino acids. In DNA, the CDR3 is TGTGCCAGTAGTCCCCCCCGCCGGGCGGGACCGGTCGGGGAGCTGTTTTTT. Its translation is CASSPPRRAGPVGELFF.

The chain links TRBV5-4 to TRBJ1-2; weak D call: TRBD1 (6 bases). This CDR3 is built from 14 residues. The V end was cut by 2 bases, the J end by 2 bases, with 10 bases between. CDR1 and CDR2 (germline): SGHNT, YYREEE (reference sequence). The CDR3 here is CASSLGGRNYGYTF. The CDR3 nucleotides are TGTGCCAGCAGCTTAGGGGGACGCAACTATGGCTACACCTTC.

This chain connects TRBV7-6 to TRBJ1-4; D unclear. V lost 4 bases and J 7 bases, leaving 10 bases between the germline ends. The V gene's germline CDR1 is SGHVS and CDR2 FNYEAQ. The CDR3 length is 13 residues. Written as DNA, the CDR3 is TGTGCCAGCAGCTATGGGGAGAGTGAAAAACTGTTTTTT. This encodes CASSYGESEKLFF.

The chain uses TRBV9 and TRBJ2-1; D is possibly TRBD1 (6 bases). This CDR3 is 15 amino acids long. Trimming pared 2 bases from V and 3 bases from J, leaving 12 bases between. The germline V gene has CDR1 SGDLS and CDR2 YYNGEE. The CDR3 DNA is TGTGCCAGCAGCGTCAAGGGGGAAGTCTACAATGAGCAGTTCTTC. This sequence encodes CASSVKGEVYNEQFF.

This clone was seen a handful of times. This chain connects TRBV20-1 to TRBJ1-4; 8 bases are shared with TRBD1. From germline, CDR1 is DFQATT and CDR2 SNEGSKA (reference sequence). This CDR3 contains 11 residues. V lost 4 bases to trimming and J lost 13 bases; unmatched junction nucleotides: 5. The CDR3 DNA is TGCAGTGCTACTGGACAGGGAGGACTGTTTTTT. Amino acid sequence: CSATGQGGLFF.

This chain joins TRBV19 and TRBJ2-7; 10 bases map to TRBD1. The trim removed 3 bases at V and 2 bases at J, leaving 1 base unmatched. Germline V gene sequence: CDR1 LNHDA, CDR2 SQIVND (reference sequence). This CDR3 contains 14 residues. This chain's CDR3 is CASSMGTGAYEQYF. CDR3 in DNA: TGTGCCAGTAGTATGGGGACAGGGGCCTACGAGCAGTACTTC.

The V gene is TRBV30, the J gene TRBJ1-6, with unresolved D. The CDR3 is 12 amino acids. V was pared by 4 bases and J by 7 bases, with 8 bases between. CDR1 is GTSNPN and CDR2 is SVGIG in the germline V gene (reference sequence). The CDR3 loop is CAWNLRNSPLHF. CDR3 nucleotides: TGTGCCTGGAACCTTAGAAATTCACCCCTCCACTTT.

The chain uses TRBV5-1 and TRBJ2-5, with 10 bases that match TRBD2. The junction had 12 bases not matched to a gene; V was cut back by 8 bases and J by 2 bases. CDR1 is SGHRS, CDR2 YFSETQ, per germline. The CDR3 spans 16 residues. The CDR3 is CASAGRASGSQETQYF. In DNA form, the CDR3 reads TGCGCCAGTGCGGGTAGAGCTAGCGGGAGTCAAGAGACCCAGTACTTC.

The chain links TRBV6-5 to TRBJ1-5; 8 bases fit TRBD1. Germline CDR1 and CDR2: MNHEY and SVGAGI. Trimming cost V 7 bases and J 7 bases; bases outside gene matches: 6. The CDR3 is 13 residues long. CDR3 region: CASKQGGGQPQHF. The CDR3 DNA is TGTGCCAGCAAACAGGGGGGAGGCCAGCCCCAGCATTTT.